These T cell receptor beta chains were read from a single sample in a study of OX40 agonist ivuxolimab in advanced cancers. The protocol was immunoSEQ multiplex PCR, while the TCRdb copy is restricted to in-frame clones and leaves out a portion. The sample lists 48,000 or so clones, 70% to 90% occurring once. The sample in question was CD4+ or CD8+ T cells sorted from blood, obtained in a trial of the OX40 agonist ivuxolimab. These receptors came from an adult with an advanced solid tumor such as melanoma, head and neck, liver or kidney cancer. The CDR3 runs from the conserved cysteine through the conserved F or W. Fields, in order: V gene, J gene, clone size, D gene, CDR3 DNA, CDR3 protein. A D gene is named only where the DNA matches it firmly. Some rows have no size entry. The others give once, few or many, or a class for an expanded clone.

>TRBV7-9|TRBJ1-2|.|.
TGTGCCAGCAGCTTTGAGGGCTCAAATCATGGCTACACCTTC
CASSFEGSNHGYTF
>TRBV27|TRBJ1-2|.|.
TGTGCCAGCAGTTTGTCGGGGTTCGGCTACACCTTC
CASSLSGFGYTF
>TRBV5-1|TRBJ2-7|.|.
TGCGCCAGCAGCTTGGGACAGCTTCCCTACGAGCAGTACTTC
CASSLGQLPYEQYF
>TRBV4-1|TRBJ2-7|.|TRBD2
TGCGCCAGCAGCCACAGCGGGGGCGCCTACGAGCAGTACTTC
CASSHSGGAYEQYF
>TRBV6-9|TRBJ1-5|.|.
TGTGCTCTAATCCCGGGAGGTCAGCCCCAGCATTTT
CALIPGGQPQHF
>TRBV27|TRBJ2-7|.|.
TGTGCCAGCAGTTTCTACACCGGTTACGAGCAGTACTTC
CASSFYTGYEQYF
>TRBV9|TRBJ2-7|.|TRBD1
TGTGCCAGCAGCGTATACAGGGGCGAGCAGTACTTC
CASSVYRGEQYF
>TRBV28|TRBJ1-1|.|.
TGTGCCAGCAGGACTTGGGAGGGGATGGCTGAAGCTTTCTTT
CASRTWEGMAEAFF
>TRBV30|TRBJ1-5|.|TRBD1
TGTGCCTGGAGGGGGGTAGGGGGCGAGAATCAGCCCCAGCATTTT
CAWRGVGGENQPQHF
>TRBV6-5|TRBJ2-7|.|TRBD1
TGTGCCAGCAGTCCCGAACCGACAGGGTACGAGCAGTACTTC
CASSPEPTGYEQYF
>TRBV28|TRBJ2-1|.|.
TGTGCCAGCAGTTTAGGAGGGCCTCCAGTATATGAGCAGTTCTTC
CASSLGGPPVYEQFF
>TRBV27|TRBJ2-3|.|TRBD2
TGTGCCAGCAGTTTATCCCCTAGCGGGGCCACAGATACGCAGTATTTT
CASSLSPSGATDTQYF
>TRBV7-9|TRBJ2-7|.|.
TGTGCCAGCAGCCGGGGGCAGGACGGGCTTTACGAGCAGTACTTC
CASSRGQDGLYEQYF
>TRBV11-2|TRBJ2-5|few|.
TGTGCCAGCAGCCCCCCCGTGGGCGGGGAGACCCAGTACTTC
CASSPPVGGETQYF
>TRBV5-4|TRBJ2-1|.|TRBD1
TGTGCCAGCAGCGGAGCGGGACAGGGCAGAGATGAGCAGTTCTTC
CASSGAGQGRDEQFF
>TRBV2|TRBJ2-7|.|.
TGTGCCAGCAGTGAATTTGACATGCCTGGGGACGAGCAGTACTTC
CASSEFDMPGDEQYF
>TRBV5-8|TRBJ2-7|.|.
TGTGCCAGCAGCTTCCCCCCGAGAGGGGAAAGCTCCTACGAGCAGTACTTC
CASSFPPRGESSYEQYF
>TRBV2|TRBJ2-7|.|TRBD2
TGTGCCAGCGGGACTAGCGGGGAAAAACCTTACGAGCAGTACTTC
CASGTSGEKPYEQYF
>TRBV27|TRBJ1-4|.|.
TGTGCCAGCAGTTTTGGAGGGGGGAAGGAAAAACTGTTTTTT
CASSFGGGKEKLFF
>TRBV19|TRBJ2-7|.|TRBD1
TGTGCCAGTAGTATAGCACAGGGGACCAACGAGCAGTACTTC
CASSIAQGTNEQYF
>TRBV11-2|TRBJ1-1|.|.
TGTGCCAGCAGCTTAGTTAGGGGGTCGACTTTCTTT
CASSLVRGSTFF
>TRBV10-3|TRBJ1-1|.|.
TGTGCCATCAGTGAGTCGGTCGCAGGGCTGAACACTGAAGCTTTCTTT
CAISESVAGLNTEAFF
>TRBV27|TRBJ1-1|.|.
TGTGCCAGCAGTTTATTCCAGGGGCGGAACACTGAAGCTTTCTTT
CASSLFQGRNTEAFF
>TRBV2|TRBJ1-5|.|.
TGTGCCAGCCACCCCGGGGGGACACATCAGCCCCAGCATTTT
CASHPGGTHQPQHF
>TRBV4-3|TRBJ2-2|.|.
TGCGCCAGCAGCGGACCGGGACTCCTCCCCGGGGAGCTGTTTTTT
CASSGPGLLPGELFF
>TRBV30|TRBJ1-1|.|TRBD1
TGTGCCTACGGACAGGCGTTGGGCACTGAAGCTTTCTTT
CAYGQALGTEAFF
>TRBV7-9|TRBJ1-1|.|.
TGTGCCAGCAGCTTAGCTGGGGAGGCTAACACTGAAGCTTTCTTT
CASSLAGEANTEAFF
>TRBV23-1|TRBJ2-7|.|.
TGCGCCAGCAGTCAACACGAGCAGTACTTC
CASSQHEQYF
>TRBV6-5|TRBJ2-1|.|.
TGTGCCAGCAGTTACTACTCCCAGGCCAATGAGCAGTTCTTC
CASSYYSQANEQFF
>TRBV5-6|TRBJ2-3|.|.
TGTGCCAGCAGCTTGGCCGGGGAAAGCACAGATACGCAGTATTTT
CASSLAGESTDTQYF
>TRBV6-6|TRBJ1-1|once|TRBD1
TGTGCCAGCGGACAGGGGACTGAAGCTTTCTTT
CASGQGTEAFF
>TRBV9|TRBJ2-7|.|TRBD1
TGTGCCAGCAGCGTTGGAGGACAGGGGACCTACGAGCAGTACTTC
CASSVGGQGTYEQYF
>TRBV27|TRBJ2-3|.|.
TGTGCCAGCAGTTTAACCGTGACCAGAGATACGCAGTATTTT
CASSLTVTRDTQYF
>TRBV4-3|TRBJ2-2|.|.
TGCGCCAGCAACAACCGGGGCGACACCGGGGAGCTGTTTTTT
CASNNRGDTGELFF
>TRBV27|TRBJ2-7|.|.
TGTGCCACCGGGGATCAGCCCTACGAGCAGTACTTC
CATGDQPYEQYF
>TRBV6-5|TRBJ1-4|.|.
TGTGCCAGCGGCAGGGTGGGTGAAAAACTGTTTTTT
CASGRVGEKLFF
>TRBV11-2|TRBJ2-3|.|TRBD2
TGTGCCAGCAGCCTCTTCGCGGGGGAGCTCACAGATACGCAGTATTTT
CASSLFAGELTDTQYF
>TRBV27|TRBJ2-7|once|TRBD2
TGTGCCAGCAGTGTGACAGCGGGGGGCCTCTCCTACGAGCAGTACTTC
CASSVTAGGLSYEQYF
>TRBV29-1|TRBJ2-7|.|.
TGCAGCGTTGAAAGTCCCGGTACCTACGAGCAGTACTTC
CSVESPGTYEQYF
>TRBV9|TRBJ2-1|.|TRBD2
TGTGCCAGCAGCGTAGGTCAAGTGGGAGGGGCTAATGAGCAGTTCTTC
CASSVGQVGGANEQFF
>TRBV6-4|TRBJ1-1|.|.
TGTGCCAGCAGTGACCCGGGTACTTGGGACACTGAAGCTTTCTTT
CASSDPGTWDTEAFF
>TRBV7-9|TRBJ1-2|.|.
TGTGCCAGCACTGACAGACACGATGGCTACACCTTC
CASTDRHDGYTF
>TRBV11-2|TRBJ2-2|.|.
TGTGCCAGCAGCCCGGGGACGGTCAACACCGGGGAGCTGTTTTTT
CASSPGTVNTGELFF
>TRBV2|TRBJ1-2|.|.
TGTGCCAGCCCAAGGGCGGGGCTCAACTATGGCTACACCTTC
CASPRAGLNYGYTF
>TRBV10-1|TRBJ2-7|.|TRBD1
TGCGCCAGCAGACCAGTCGGGACAGGTCGTAACGAGCAGTACTTC
CASRPVGTGRNEQYF
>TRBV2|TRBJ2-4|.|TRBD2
TGTGCCAGCAGGGCTAGCGGGGGGGTGGCCAAAAACATTCAGTACTTC
CASRASGGVAKNIQYF
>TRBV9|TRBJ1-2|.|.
TGTGCCAGCAGCGTAGGACCCTGGGCTGGCTACACCTTC
CASSVGPWAGYTF
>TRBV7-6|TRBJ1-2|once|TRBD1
TGTGCCAGCAGCGCCCGACAGGGGTGGGGGTATGGCTACACCTTC
CASSARQGWGYGYTF
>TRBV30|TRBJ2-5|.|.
TGTGCCTGGAGTTGGAACCAAGAGACCCAGTACTTC
CAWSWNQETQYF
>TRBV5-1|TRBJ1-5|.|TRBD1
TGCGCCAGCAGACCCGGGACAGGGGCGCTTCAGCCCCAGCATTTT
CASRPGTGALQPQHF